What follows are 18 T cell receptor beta chains derived from one specimen sequenced in a study of blood T cells in healthy people across ages. With a J-beta primer mix and a sample-barcoded 5' primer, a second PCR ran about 7 to 11 cycles. MiXCR, run by TCRdb on the 5' RACE reads, gives a single entry per CDR3 protein. The sample lists about 1.8 million distinct CDR3 sequences; around 48% were seen once. Sequenced sample: blood. All receptors derive from a woman in her forties in good health.

This clonotype has just a few counts. In nucleotides, the CDR3 is TGCAGTGCTAGAAAGTCTCGGGGCAATAATTCACCCCTCCACTTT. This codes for CSARKSRGNNSPLHF. The chain employs TRBV20-1 and TRBJ1-6; a possible D gene is TRBD1 (5 bases). Germline V gene lookup returns CDR1 DFQATT and CDR2 SNEGSKA (reference sequence). This CDR3 has 15 amino acids. V was shortened by 2 bases and J by 5 bases, with 13 bases between the two germline ends.

This chain's CDR3 is CASSHARVYEQYF. The CDR3 region has the DNA TGTGCCAGCAGCCATGCGAGGGTCTACGAGCAGTACTTC. This chain connects TRBV14 to TRBJ2-5, with D perhaps TRBD2 (5 bases). The J call could be wrong; TRBJ2-7 is a better fit for the DNA end. Germline V gives CDR1 SGHDN, CDR2 FVKESK. This CDR3 spans 13 amino acids.

This clonotype was found a few times. This chain links TRBV28 with TRBJ2-1; D gene unclear. CDR3 size: 8 residues. Germline lookup yields CDR1 MDHEN and CDR2 SYDVKM. The CDR3 spells CPAGEQFF. The CDR3 nucleotides read TGTCCCGCCGGGGAGCAGTTCTTC.

CDR3 DNA: TGTGCCAGCAGAGAACAGCGACACGGGAATTCACCCCTCCACTTT. Translation: CASREQRHGNSPLHF. The V call is TRBV11-2, the J call TRBJ1-6; D is unclear. The length of the CDR3 is 15 residues. The germline V and J ends were trimmed by 6 bases and 7 bases, with 16 bases remaining between them. Per germline, CDR1 SGHAT and CDR2 FQNNGV. The entire variable domain, with the rest obtained from reference TRBV11-2 and TRBJ1-6, is as follows: EAGVAQSPRYKIIEKRQSVAFWCNPISGHATLYWYQQILGQGPKLLIQFQNNGVVDDSQLPKDRFSAERLKGVDSTLKIQPAKLEDSAVYLCASREQRHGNSPLHFGNGTRLTVT.

The chain uses TRBV5-1 and TRBJ2-1; the D is unclear. Trimming shortened V by 10 bases and J by 4 bases, and 18 bases separated the two germline ends. CDR1 and CDR2 (germline): SGHRS, YFSETQ. This CDR3 is built from 14 residues. CDR3 coding DNA: TGCGCCTGCACCGAACCAGCACCTTACAATGAGCAGTTCTTC. Amino acid sequence: CACTEPAPYNEQFF.

The genes are TRBV29-1 and TRBJ1-2; D not certain. Trimming took off 3 bases at V and 5 bases at J, with 13 bases between the two ends. The CDR3 length is 13 residues. Per the germline V gene, CDR1 is SQVTM and CDR2 is ANQGSEA. The CDR3 sequence: CSVDDGLTYGYTF. The CDR3 DNA sequence: TGCAGCGTTGACGATGGCCTGACGTATGGCTACACCTTC.

The genes are TRBV29-1 and TRBJ2-3; no definite D call. The CDR3 has 11 residues. Germline V CDR1 and CDR2: SQVTM, ANQGSEA. V dropped 5 bases and J dropped 2 bases, with 5 bases sitting between them. CDR3 amino acids: CSVRFTDTQYF. The CDR3 nucleotides are TGCAGCGTTCGATTCACAGATACGCAGTATTTT.

CDR3 amino acids: CASSSPLTGKGETQYF. The CDR3 region has the DNA TGTGCCAGCAGCTCACCCCTTACAGGGAAAGGAGAGACCCAGTACTTC. This chain uses TRBV7-9 with TRBJ2-5, with D perhaps matching TRBD1 (6 bases). This CDR3 is built from 16 residues. The V gene's germline CDR1 is SEHNR and CDR2 FQNEAQ (reference sequence). The V and J ends lost 4 bases and 4 bases respectively, with 19 bases between them. The complete variable domain, with remaining parts taken from reference TRBV7-9 and TRBJ2-5, reads DTGVSQNPRHKITKRGQNVTFRCDPISEHNRLYWYRQTLGQGPEFLTYFQNEAQLEKSRLLSDRFSAERPKGSFSTLEIQRTEQGDSAMYLCASSSPLTGKGETQYFGPGTRLLVL.

V is TRBV4-2 and J is TRBJ2-3; D gene uncertain. The CDR3 sequence is 14 residues long. Trimming pared 4 bases from V and 0 bases from J, leaving 8 bases between. Germline V gene sequence: CDR1 LGHNA, CDR2 YNFKEQ. In DNA, the CDR3 is TGTGCCAGCAGCCCACGTCCTAGCACAGATACGCAGTATTTT. Protein sequence: CASSPRPSTDTQYF.

The V call is TRBV9, the J call TRBJ2-2, with TRBD2 matching 13 bases. With V trimmed by 7 bases and J by 3 bases, 0 bases remained unmatched. The CDR3 spans 14 residues. Germline CDR1 reads SGDLS; CDR2 reads YYNGEE. CDR3 in amino acids: CASGTSGDTGELFF. The CDR3 region has the DNA TGTGCCAGCGGGACTAGCGGGGACACCGGGGAGCTGTTTTTT.

The CDR3 here is CASSYEVGTGVVITEAFF. CDR3 bases: TGTGCCAGCAGTTACGAGGTCGGGACAGGGGTTGTAATCACTGAAGCTTTCTTT. The rearrangement joins TRBV6-2 or TRBV6-3 to TRBJ1-1; 10 bases fit TRBD1. The CDR3 has 18 amino acids. Germline lookup yields CDR1 MNHEY and CDR2 SVGEGT. V shed 2 bases and J 4 bases; nucleotides not matched to a gene: 13.

A few counts support this clonotype. CDR3 DNA sequence: TGCAGTGCTAGAGTGGGACGGACGTTCTATGGCTACACCTTC. Translation: CSARVGRTFYGYTF. The chain combines TRBV20-1 with TRBJ1-2; a weak D match, TRBD1 (5 bases). This CDR3 region has 14 residues. The V gene's germline CDR1 is DFQATT and CDR2 SNEGSKA (reference sequence). Trimming removed 1 base at V and 4 bases at J, with 13 bases between.

This clonotype was observed a few times. The CDR3 bases are TGTGCCATCAGTCCAACACCGGGGCAGGGGGCCGGTAACTATGGCTACACCTTC. This gives the protein CAISPTPGQGAGNYGYTF. The V gene is TRBV10-3, the J gene TRBJ1-2, with 8 bases aligning to TRBD1. This CDR3 comprises 18 residues. Germline CDR1 is ENHRY and CDR2 is SYGVKD. The V gene end was trimmed by 5 bases and the J gene end by 1 base; junction bases not matched to a gene: 15.

J is TRBJ1-1 and V is TRBV19; D gene uncertain. Germline V gene lookup returns CDR1 LNHDA and CDR2 SQIVND (reference sequence). This CDR3 region has 12 residues. The V and J ends lost 5 bases and 1 base respectively, with 5 bases between them. CDR3 residues: CASSATNTEAFF. The CDR3, as DNA: TGTGCCAGTAGTGCAACGAACACTGAAGCTTTCTTT.

Here the CDR3 DNA reads TGTGCCAGCAGCCAGTCAACTAGCGGCATCTACGAGCAGTACTTC. This sequence encodes CASSQSTSGIYEQYF. The chain carries TRBV7-2 and TRBJ2-7, with 8 nucleotides matching TRBD2. CDR1 and CDR2 (germline): SGHTA, FQGNSA. The ends lost 5 bases at V and 3 bases at J; junction bases unmatched: 9. The CDR3 loop spans 15 amino acids.

This clonotype has ten or more counts. V and J are TRBV5-1 and TRBJ2-5; the match to TRBD2 covers 7 bases. Germline CDR1 reads SGHRS; CDR2 reads YFSETQ. The CDR3 runs to 17 residues. V shed 3 bases and J 3 bases; nucleotides not matched to a gene: 14. CDR3 in amino acids: CASSSTATSVGKETQYF. CDR3 nucleotide sequence: TGCGCCAGCAGCTCGACTGCCACTAGCGTCGGGAAAGAGACCCAGTACTTC. The whole variable domain, remainder taken from reference TRBV5-1 and TRBJ2-5, is KAGVTQTPRYLIKTRGQQVTLSCSPISGHRSVSWYQQTPGQGLQFLFEYFSETQRNKGNFPGRFSGRQFSNSRSEMNVSTLELGDSALYLCASSSTATSVGKETQYFGPGTRLLVL.

The chain links TRBV4-2 to TRBJ2-1; 8 bases match TRBD2. The junction had 8 bases not matched to a gene; V was cut back by 0 bases and J by 10 bases. Germline V gene data show CDR1 as LGHNA and CDR2 as YNFKEQ. This CDR3 contains 15 residues. The CDR3 loop is CASSQERGDPYEQFF. For the CDR3, the DNA is TGTGCCAGCAGCCAAGAGCGGGGGGACCCCTACGAGCAGTTCTTC.

The V call is TRBV6-2 or TRBV6-3, the J call TRBJ2-7; D is uncertain. Trimming cost V 4 bases and J 1 base, with 17 bases left between them. CDR1 and CDR2 from the germline V gene are MNHEY and SVGEGT. The CDR3 totals 16 residues. This chain's CDR3 is CASSLRKSSWSYEQYF. The CDR3 region has the DNA TGTGCCAGCAGTTTGCGTAAGAGCTCCTGGTCCTACGAGCAGTACTTC.